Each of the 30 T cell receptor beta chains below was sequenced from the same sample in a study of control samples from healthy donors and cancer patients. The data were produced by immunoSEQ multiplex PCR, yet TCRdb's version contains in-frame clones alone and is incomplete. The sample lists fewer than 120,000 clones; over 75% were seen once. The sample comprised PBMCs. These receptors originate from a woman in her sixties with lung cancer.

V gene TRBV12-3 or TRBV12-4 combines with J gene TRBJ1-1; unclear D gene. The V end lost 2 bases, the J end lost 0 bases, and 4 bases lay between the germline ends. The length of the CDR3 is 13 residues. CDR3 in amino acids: CASSLYMNTEAFF. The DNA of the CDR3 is TGTGCCAGCAGTTTATACATGAACACTGAAGCTTTCTTT.

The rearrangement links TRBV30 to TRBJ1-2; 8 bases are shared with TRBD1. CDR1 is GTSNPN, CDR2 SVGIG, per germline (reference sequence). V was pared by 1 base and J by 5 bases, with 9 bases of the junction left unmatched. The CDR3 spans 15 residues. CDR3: CAWSGRNRGGYGYTF. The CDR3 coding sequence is TGTGCCTGGAGTGGCCGAAACAGGGGGGGGTATGGCTACACCTTC.

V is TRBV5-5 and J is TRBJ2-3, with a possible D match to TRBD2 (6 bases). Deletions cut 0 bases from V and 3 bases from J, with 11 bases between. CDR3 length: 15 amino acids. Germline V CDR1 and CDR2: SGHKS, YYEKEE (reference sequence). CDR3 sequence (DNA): TGTGCCAGCAGCTTGGGCGGGATTTGGACAGATACGCAGTATTTT. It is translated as CASSLGGIWTDTQYF.

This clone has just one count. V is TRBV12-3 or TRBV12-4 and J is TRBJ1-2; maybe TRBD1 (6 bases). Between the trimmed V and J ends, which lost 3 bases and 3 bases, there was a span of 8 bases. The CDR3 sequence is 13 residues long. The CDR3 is CASSLTGYYGYTF. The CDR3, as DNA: TGTGCCAGCAGTTTGACAGGATACTATGGCTACACCTTC.

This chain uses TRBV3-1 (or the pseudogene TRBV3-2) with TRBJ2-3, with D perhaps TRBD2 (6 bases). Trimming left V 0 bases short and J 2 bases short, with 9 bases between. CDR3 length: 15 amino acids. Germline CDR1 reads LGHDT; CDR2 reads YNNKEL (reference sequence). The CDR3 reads CASSQDTSFTDTQYF. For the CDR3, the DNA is TGTGCCAGCAGCCAAGATACTAGCTTCACAGATACGCAGTATTTT.

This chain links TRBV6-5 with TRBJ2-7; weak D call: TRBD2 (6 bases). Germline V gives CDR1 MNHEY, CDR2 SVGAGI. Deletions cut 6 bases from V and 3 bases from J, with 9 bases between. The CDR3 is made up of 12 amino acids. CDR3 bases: TGTGCCAGCAGGGGACTCCACTACGAGCAGTACTTC. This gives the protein CASRGLHYEQYF.

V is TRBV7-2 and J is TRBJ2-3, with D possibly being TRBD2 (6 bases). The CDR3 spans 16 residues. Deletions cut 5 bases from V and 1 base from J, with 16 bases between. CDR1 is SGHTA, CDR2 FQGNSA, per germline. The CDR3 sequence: CASSTVFGTRTDTQYF. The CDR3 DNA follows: TGTGCCAGCAGCACCGTATTCGGGACTCGCACAGATACGCAGTATTTT.

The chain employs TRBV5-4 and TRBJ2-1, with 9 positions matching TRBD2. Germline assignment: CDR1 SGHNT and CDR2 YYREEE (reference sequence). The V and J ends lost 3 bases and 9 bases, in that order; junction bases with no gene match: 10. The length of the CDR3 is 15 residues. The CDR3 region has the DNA TGTGCCAGCAGCTCCGGGACTAGCAGGGGTGTTGAGCAGTTCTTC. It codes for CASSSGTSRGVEQFF.

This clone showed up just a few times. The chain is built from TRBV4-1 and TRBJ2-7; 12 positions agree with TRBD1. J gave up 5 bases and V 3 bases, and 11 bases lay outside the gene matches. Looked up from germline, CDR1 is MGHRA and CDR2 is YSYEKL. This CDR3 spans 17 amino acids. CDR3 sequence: CASSQSPGQGASNEQYF. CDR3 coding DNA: TGCGCCAGCAGCCAGTCCCCGGGACAGGGGGCGTCCAACGAGCAGTACTTC.

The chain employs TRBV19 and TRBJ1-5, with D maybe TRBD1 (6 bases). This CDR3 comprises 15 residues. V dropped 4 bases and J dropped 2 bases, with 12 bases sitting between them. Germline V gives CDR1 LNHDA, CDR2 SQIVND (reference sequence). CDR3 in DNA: TGTGCCAGTAGTACACAGGGATTGGGCAATCAGCCCCAGCATTTT. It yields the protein CASSTQGLGNQPQHF.

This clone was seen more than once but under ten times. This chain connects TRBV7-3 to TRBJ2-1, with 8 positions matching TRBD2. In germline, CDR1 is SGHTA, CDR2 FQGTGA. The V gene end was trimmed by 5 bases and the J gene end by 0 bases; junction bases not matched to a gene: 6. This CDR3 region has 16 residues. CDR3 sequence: CASSPKRENSYNEQFF. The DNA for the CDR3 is TGTGCCAGCAGCCCGAAGCGGGAGAACTCCTACAATGAGCAGTTCTTC.

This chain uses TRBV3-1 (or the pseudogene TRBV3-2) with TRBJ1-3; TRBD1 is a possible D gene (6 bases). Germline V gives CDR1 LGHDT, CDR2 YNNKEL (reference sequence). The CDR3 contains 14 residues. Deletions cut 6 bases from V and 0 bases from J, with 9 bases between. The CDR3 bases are TGTGCCAGCAGGACAGGAACCTCTGGAAACACCATATATTTT. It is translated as CASRTGTSGNTIYF.

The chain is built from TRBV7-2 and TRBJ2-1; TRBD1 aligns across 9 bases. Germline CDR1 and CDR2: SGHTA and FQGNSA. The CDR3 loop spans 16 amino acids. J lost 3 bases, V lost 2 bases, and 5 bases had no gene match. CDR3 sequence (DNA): TGTGCCAGCAGCTTAACCGCGACAGGGGGCTACAATGAGCAGTTCTTC. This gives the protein CASSLTATGGYNEQFF.

CDR3 loop: CASSFGTASPLHF. CDR3 bases: TGTGCCAGCAGTTTCGGGACAGCTTCACCCCTCCACTTT. The genes are TRBV27 and TRBJ1-6; 7 positions match TRBD1. This CDR3 is 13 amino acids long. Germline lookup yields CDR1 MNHEY and CDR2 SMNVEV (reference sequence). Losses at the gene ends were 3 bases for V and 9 bases for J; bases not matched to a gene: 2.

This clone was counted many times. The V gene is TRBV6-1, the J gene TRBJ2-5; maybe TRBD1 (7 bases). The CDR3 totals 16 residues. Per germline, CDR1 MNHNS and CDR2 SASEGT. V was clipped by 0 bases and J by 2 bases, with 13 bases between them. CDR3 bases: TGTGCCAGCAGTGAAGCGGAGGGCAGGGGGCAAGAGACCCAGTACTTC. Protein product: CASSEAEGRGQETQYF.

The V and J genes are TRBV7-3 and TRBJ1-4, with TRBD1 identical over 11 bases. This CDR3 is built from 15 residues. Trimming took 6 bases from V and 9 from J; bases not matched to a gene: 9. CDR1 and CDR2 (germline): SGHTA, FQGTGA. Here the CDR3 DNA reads TGTGCCAGCAGTTACGGCCGGGACAGGGGGAAAAAACTGTTTTTT. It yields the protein CASSYGRDRGKKLFF.

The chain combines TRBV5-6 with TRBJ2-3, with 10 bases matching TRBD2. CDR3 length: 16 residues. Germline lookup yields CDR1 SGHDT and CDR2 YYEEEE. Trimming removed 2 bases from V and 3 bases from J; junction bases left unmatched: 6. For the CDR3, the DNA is TGTGCCAGCAGCTTCCTTTTAGCGGGGGGAACAGATACGCAGTATTTT. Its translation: CASSFLLAGGTDTQYF. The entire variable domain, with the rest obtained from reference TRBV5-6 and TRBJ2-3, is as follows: DAGVTQSPTHLIKTRGQQVTLRCSPKSGHDTVSWYQQALGQGPQFIFQYYEEEERQRGNFPDRFSGHQFPNYSSELNVNALLLGDSALYLCASSFLLAGGTDTQYFGPGTRLTVL.

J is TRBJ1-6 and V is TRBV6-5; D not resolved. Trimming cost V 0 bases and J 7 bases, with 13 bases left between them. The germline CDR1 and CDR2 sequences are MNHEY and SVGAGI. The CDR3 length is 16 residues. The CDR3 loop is CASSYSYPVENSPLHF. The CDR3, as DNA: TGTGCCAGCAGTTACTCGTATCCCGTGGAAAATTCACCCCTCCACTTT.

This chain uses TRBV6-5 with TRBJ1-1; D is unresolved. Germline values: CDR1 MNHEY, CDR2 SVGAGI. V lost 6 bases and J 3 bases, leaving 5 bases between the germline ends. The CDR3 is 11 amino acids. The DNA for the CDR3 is TGTGCCAGCAGGATGTACACTGAAGCTTTCTTT. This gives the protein CASRMYTEAFF.

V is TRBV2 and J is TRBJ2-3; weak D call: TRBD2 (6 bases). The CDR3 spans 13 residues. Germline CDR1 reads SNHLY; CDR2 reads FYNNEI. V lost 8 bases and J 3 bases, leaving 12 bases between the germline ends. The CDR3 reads CASVEGGTDTQYF. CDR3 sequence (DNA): TGTGCCAGCGTGGAGGGTGGTACAGATACGCAGTATTTT.

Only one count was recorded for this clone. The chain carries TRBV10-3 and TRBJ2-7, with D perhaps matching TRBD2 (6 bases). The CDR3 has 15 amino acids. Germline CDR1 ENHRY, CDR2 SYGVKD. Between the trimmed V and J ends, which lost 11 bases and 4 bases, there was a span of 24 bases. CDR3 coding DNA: TGTGCCGTCCACCCCTCGTGGGGGGTTGCGTACGAGCAGTACTTC. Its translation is CAVHPSWGVAYEQYF.

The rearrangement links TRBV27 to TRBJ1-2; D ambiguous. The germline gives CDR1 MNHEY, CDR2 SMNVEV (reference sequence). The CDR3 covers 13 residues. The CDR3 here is CDLPGQWDYGYTF. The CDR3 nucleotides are TGTGACCTTCCGGGCCAATGGGACTATGGCTACACCTTC.

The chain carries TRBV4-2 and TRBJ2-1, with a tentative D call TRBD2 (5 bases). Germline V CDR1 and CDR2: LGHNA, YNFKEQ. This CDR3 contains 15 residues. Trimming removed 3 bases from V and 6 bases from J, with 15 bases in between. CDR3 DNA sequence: TGTGCCAGCAGCCAGGACTCGCAACCTATCAATGAGCAGTTCTTC. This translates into CASSQDSQPINEQFF.

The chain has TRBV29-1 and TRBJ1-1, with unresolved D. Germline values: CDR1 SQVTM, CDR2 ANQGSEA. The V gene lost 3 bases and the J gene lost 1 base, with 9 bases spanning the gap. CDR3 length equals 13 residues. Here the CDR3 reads CSVDPQANTEAFF. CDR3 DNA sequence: TGCAGCGTTGACCCGCAAGCGAACACTGAAGCTTTCTTT. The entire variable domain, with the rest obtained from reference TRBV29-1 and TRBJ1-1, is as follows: SAVISQKPSRDICQRGTSLTIQCQVDSQVTMMFWYRQQPGQSLTLIATANQGSEATYESGFVIDKFPISRPNLTFSTLTVSNMSPEDSSIYLCSVDPQANTEAFFGQGTRLTVV.

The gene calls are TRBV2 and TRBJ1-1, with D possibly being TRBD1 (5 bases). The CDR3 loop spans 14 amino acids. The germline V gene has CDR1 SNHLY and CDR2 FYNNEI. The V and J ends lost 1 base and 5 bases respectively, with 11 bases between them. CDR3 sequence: CASSEGRGMTEAFF. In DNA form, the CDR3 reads TGTGCCAGCAGTGAAGGCCGGGGCATGACTGAAGCTTTCTTT.

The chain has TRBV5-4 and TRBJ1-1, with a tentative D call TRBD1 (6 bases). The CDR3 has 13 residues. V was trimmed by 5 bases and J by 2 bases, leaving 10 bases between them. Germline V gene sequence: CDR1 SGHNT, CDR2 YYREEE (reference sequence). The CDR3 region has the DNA TGTGCCAGCAGTACCGGGACAAACACTGAAGCTTTCTTT. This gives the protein CASSTGTNTEAFF.

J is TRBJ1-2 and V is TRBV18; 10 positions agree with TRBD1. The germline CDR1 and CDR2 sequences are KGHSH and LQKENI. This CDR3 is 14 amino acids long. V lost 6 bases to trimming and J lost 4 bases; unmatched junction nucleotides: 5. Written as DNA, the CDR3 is TGTGCCAGCTCGCCCGGGACAGGGGTCTATGGCTACACCTTC. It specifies CASSPGTGVYGYTF.

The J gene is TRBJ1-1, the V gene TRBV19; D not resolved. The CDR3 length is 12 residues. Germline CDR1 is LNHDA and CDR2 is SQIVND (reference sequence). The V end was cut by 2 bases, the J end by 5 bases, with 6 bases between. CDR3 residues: CASSITGTEAFF. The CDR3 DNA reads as TGTGCCAGTAGTATAACTGGGACTGAAGCTTTCTTT.

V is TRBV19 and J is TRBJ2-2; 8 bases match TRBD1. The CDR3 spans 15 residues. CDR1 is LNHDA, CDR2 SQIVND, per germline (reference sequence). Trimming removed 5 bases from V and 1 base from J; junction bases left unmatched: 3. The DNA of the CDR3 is TGTGCCAGTAGTGGACAGGGCAGGAACACCGGGGAGCTGTTTTTT. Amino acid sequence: CASSGQGRNTGELFF.

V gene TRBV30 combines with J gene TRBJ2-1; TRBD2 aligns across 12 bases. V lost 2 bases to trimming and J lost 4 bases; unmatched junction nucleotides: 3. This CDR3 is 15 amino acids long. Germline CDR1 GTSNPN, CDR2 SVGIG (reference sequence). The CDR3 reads CAWSKTSGSYNEQFF. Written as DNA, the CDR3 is TGTGCCTGGAGTAAGACTAGCGGGAGTTACAATGAGCAGTTCTTC. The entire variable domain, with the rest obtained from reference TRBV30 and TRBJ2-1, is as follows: SQTIHQWPATLVQPVGSPLSLECTVEGTSNPNLYWYRQAAGRGLQLLFYSVGIGQISSEVPQNLSASRPQDRQFILSSKKLLLSDSGFYLCAWSKTSGSYNEQFFGPGTRLTVL.